The 20 T cell receptor beta chains reported below all come from one sample, sequenced in a study of spatial heterogeneity in lung cancer. Study-level points and caveats: Mutation tallies in tumors tracked expanded intratumoral alpha and beta TCR counts.

Their cognate antigens are unknown. The time point denotes: sample taken at primary tumor resection. TCRdb re-called the 5' RACE reads with MiXCR, one entry per CDR3 protein. The repertoire includes around 4,000 distinct CDR3 sequences, about a tenth of them detected once, and about 60% sits in the top ten. The sequencing used lung tumor tissue, collected at surgery. The source is a male donor with early-stage non-small cell lung cancer.

The V call is TRBV18, the J call TRBJ1-4; D is unclear. The V end lost 3 bases, the J end lost 4 bases, and 6 bases lay between the germline ends. Germline V gene data show CDR1 as KGHSH and CDR2 as LQKENI. The CDR3 is 13 amino acids. The CDR3 loop reads CASSPTLNEKLFF. DNA of the CDR3: TGTGCCAGCTCACCGACGCTTAATGAAAAACTGTTTTTT.

This sequence joins TRBV5-6 and TRBJ2-2, with D unresolved. The CDR3 length is 15 residues. V was shortened by 1 base and J by 1 base, with 8 bases between the two germline ends. Germline V gives CDR1 SGHDT, CDR2 YYEEEE. CDR3 protein: CASSLSLKNTGELFF. Written as DNA, the CDR3 is TGTGCCAGCAGCTTGAGCCTAAAGAACACCGGGGAGCTGTTTTTT. The entire variable domain, with the rest obtained from reference TRBV5-6 and TRBJ2-2, is as follows: DAGVTQSPTHLIKTRGQQVTLRCSPKSGHDTVSWYQQALGQGPQFIFQYYEEEERQRGNFPDRFSGHQFPNYSSELNVNALLLGDSALYLCASSLSLKNTGELFFGEGSRLTVL.

This chain uses TRBV7-2 with TRBJ2-1; D may correspond to TRBD1 or TRBD2 (5 bases each). The CDR3 extends over 13 amino acids. Germline CDR1 and CDR2: SGHTA and FQGNSA. Deletions cut 7 bases from V and 6 bases from J, with 13 bases between. CDR3 region: CASTRGPSNEQFF. CDR3 sequence (DNA): TGTGCCAGCACACGGGGACCTTCCAATGAGCAGTTCTTC. Together with reference TRBV7-2 and TRBJ2-1, the CDR3 gives the full variable domain: GAGVSQSPSNKVTEKGKDVELRCDPISGHTALYWYRQSLGQGLEFLIYFQGNSAPDKSGLPSDRFSAERTGGSVSTLTIQRTQQEDSAVYLCASTRGPSNEQFFGPGTRLTVL.

This clonotype is categorized as medium-sized (0.01 to 0.1%). The chain carries TRBV27 and TRBJ1-3; weak D call: TRBD1 (6 bases). Germline-derived CDR1 and CDR2 are MNHEY and SMNVEV (reference sequence). V was clipped by 6 bases and J by 0 bases, with 24 bases between them. The CDR3 sequence is 19 residues long. As DNA, the CDR3 is TGTGCCAGCAGACTTAGGAGGCCCGGGACAACTCTCTCTGGAAACACCATATATTTT. Protein product: CASRLRRPGTTLSGNTIYF.

By sample share, this clonotype is medium-sized. V usage is TRBV28 and J usage is TRBJ1-2, with a possible D match to TRBD1 (6 bases). V lost 5 bases, J lost 5 bases, and 9 bases lay in between. Germline CDR1 reads MDHEN; CDR2 reads SYDVKM. CDR3 length: 12 residues. The CDR3 DNA is TGTGCCAGCAGTCCCGGACAGTATGGCTACACCTTC. This translates into CASSPGQYGYTF.

A note on this clonotype: Since no conserved phenylalanine or tryptophan closes the CDR3, a read error is the likely cause. The chain couples TRBV30 to TRBJ1-5; D perhaps matches TRBD1 (5 bases). The germline V gene has CDR1 GTSNPN and CDR2 SVGIG (reference sequence). V lost 2 bases to trimming and J lost 11 bases, with 22 bases between them. This CDR3 is built from 15 residues. The CDR3 coding sequence is TGTGCCTGGAGTAAGGGGCCGAGGGGAAATCTGGCCCAGCATTAT. It codes for CAWSKGPRGNLAQHY.

The genes are TRBV10-3 and TRBJ1-1; D is possibly TRBD1 (6 bases). V lost 8 bases and J 4 bases, leaving 17 bases between the germline ends. This CDR3 has 14 amino acids. CDR1 ENHRY and CDR2 SYGVKD come from the germline V gene. For the CDR3, the DNA is TGTGCCATCCGGCGGGGGCAAGGTGTCACTGAAGCTTTCTTT. Residues: CAIRRGQGVTEAFF.

CDR3 sequence: CASSPRLARLKTQYF. CDR3 DNA: TGTGCCAGCAGCCCCCGACTAGCGAGACTCAAGACCCAGTACTTC. The J gene is TRBJ2-5, the V gene TRBV9, with 8 nucleotides matching TRBD2. Germline-derived CDR1 and CDR2 are SGDLS and YYNGEE. With 4 bases clipped from V and 6 bases from J, the junction kept 11 bases outside the gene matches. This CDR3 is 15 amino acids long.

Within the sample, this clonotype is medium-sized. The J gene is TRBJ2-6, the V gene TRBV6-5; tentative D call: TRBD2 (7 bases). CDR3 size: 15 residues. V was trimmed by 8 bases and J by 0 bases, leaving 11 bases between them. Germline V gene data show CDR1 as MNHEY and CDR2 as SVGAGI. The CDR3 loop reads CASRGGHSGANVLTF. The DNA for the CDR3 is TGTGCCAGCCGCGGGGGCCACTCTGGGGCCAACGTCCTGACTTTC.

This sequence joins TRBV19 and TRBJ1-2; the D gene is possibly TRBD1 (5 bases). Germline V CDR1 and CDR2: LNHDA, SQIVND (reference sequence). The CDR3 runs 13 residues. V was clipped by 2 bases and J by 6 bases, with 10 bases between them. The CDR3 sequence is CASSIRQGHGYTF. The CDR3 nucleotides are TGTGCCAGTAGTATAAGGCAGGGACATGGCTACACCTTC.

By sample fraction, this clonotype is medium-sized. The rearrangement joins TRBV14 to TRBJ1-1; D call uncertain. The CDR3 contains 15 residues. Germline V gene sequence: CDR1 SGHDN, CDR2 FVKESK. Trimming shortened V by 1 base and J by 5 bases, and 14 bases separated the two germline ends. The CDR3 DNA sequence: TGTGCCAGCAGCCAAGGAGGAGTCATTTATACTGAAGCTTTCTTT. Translated, it gives CASSQGGVIYTEAFF. Based on the CDR3 plus reference TRBV14 and TRBJ1-1, the full variable domain is EAGVTQFPSHSVIEKGQTVTLRCDPISGHDNLYWYRRVMGKEIKFLLHFVKESKQDESGMPNNRFLAERTGGTYSTLKVQPAELEDSGVYFCASSQGGVIYTEAFFGQGTRLTVV.

Within the sample, this clonotype is medium-sized (0.01 to 0.1%). V gene TRBV19 combines with J gene TRBJ1-5; the D gene is possibly TRBD1 (5 bases). Trimming removed 6 bases at V and 6 bases at J, with 18 bases between. The CDR3 is 15 amino acids. Germline lookup yields CDR1 LNHDA and CDR2 SQIVND (reference sequence). The CDR3 here is CASSAGGGILQPQHF. The CDR3 DNA sequence: TGTGCCAGTAGCGCTGGTGGGGGGATCCTTCAGCCCCAGCATTTT. Supplemented by reference TRBV19 and TRBJ1-5, the full variable domain reads DGGITQSPKYLFRKEGQNVTLSCEQNLNHDAMYWYRQDPGQGLRLIYYSQIVNDFQKGDIAEGYSVSREKKESFPLTVTSAQKNPTAFYLCASSAGGGILQPQHFGDGTRLSIL.

The chain carries TRBV28 and TRBJ1-5, with TRBD1 as a possible D gene (6 bases). Germline V gene lookup returns CDR1 MDHEN and CDR2 SYDVKM. This CDR3 has 15 residues. V dropped 0 bases and J dropped 0 bases, with 6 bases sitting between them. CDR3 protein: CASSLWTGSNQPQHF. DNA of the CDR3: TGTGCCAGCAGTTTATGGACAGGTAGCAATCAGCCCCAGCATTTT.

This clonotype was counted only a few times. The chain combines TRBV29-1 with TRBJ1-2; no definite D call. CDR1 and CDR2 (germline): SQVTM, ANQGSEA. The ends were cut back, 7 bases at V and 3 bases at J, with 21 bases in the middle. There are 15 residues in the CDR3. CDR3: CSARIIVNFDYGYTF. CDR3 nucleotides: TGCAGCGCCCGGATTATAGTTAACTTTGACTATGGCTACACCTTC.

Relative to its sample, this clonotype is medium-sized. The chain links TRBV7-9 to TRBJ2-1; D gene ambiguous. This CDR3 comprises 14 residues. CDR1 and CDR2 (germline): SEHNR, FQNEAQ (reference sequence). V was pared by 3 bases and J by 4 bases, with 10 bases between. Here the CDR3 reads CASSFSTTYNEQFF. CDR3 coding DNA: TGTGCCAGCAGCTTCTCTACCACGTACAATGAGCAGTTCTTC.

The chain links TRBV7-2 to TRBJ1-4; 8 bases fit TRBD1. CDR1 is SGHTA, CDR2 FQGNSA, per germline. J lost 6 bases, V lost 1 base, and 4 bases had no gene match. The length of the CDR3 is 15 residues. The CDR3 bases are TGTGCCAGCAGCTTAGTGGGCAGGGGGCATGAAAAACTGTTTTTT. This gives the protein CASSLVGRGHEKLFF. Complete variable domain (other parts from reference TRBV7-2 and TRBJ1-4): GAGVSQSPSNKVTEKGKDVELRCDPISGHTALYWYRQSLGQGLEFLIYFQGNSAPDKSGLPSDRFSAERTGGSVSTLTIQRTQQEDSAVYLCASSLVGRGHEKLFFGSGTQLSVL.

This chain links TRBV20-1 with TRBJ2-3; D possibly corresponds to TRBD2 (5 bases). The CDR3 totals 14 residues. The germline V and J ends were trimmed by 8 bases and 2 bases, with 17 bases remaining between them. From germline, CDR1 is DFQATT and CDR2 SNEGSKA (reference sequence). CDR3 sequence reads: CSRRTFLNTDTQYF. In DNA form, the CDR3 reads TGCAGTCGGAGGACCTTTTTGAACACAGATACGCAGTATTTT.

V gene TRBV7-9 combines with J gene TRBJ2-7; no clear D gene. V was cut by 0 bases and J by 3 bases, with 9 bases left in between. The CDR3 extends over 14 amino acids. From germline, CDR1 is SEHNR and CDR2 FQNEAQ (reference sequence). CDR3 nucleotide sequence: TGTGCCAGCAGCTTAGCCGGGTGGGGCTACGAGCAGTACTTC. Translating gives CASSLAGWGYEQYF.

This rearrangement joins TRBV19 to TRBJ2-3, with D perhaps TRBD2 (6 bases). The CDR3 extends over 14 amino acids. V dropped 3 bases and J dropped 3 bases, with 10 bases sitting between them. Germline CDR1 reads LNHDA; CDR2 reads SQIVND (reference sequence). The CDR3 DNA reads as TGTGCCAGTAGTATCGGGCTAGCGACAGATACGCAGTATTTT. Protein sequence: CASSIGLATDTQYF.

The table lists this clonotype with a few counts. This chain joins TRBV28 and TRBJ1-1; tentative D call: TRBD1 (6 bases). The CDR3 consists of 14 residues. The V gene's germline CDR1 is MDHEN and CDR2 SYDVKM. V lost 11 bases and J lost 3, with 19 bases in between. The CDR3 region has the DNA TGTGCCTGGGGGGCAGGTCGGAGGGACACTGAAGCTTTCTTT. It specifies CAWGAGRRDTEAFF.